A single sample gave rise to the 5 T cell receptor beta chains below, sequenced in a study of shared clonotypes between healthy human individuals. Produced via immunoSEQ multiplex PCR; TCRdb's table is partial and in-frame only. Among approximately 2,000,000 clones listed, around 93% were seen once. Sample: naive CD4+ T cells from PBMCs. Documented subset: CD45RA+ positively selected. The receptors derive from a man younger than 35 in good health. Some clones in this sample may be carry-over from other donors' samples.

The chain couples TRBV4-1 to TRBJ1-4; D unclear. CDR1 and CDR2 from the germline V gene are MGHRA and YSYEKL. The CDR3 is made up of 15 amino acids. The V and J ends lost 4 bases and 0 bases respectively, with 9 bases between them. CDR3 in amino acids: CASSLSGTTNEKLFF. CDR3 nucleotide sequence: TGCGCCAGCAGCCTATCTGGGACAACTAATGAAAAACTGTTTTTT.

This clone was found once. This rearrangement joins TRBV4-1 to TRBJ1-5; no clear D. In germline, CDR1 is MGHRA, CDR2 YSYEKL. Between the trimmed V and J ends, which lost 4 bases and 0 bases, there was a span of 10 bases. The CDR3 covers 15 residues. The CDR3 nucleotides read TGCGCCAGCAGCCGAGAACCCAATAGCAATCAGCCCCAGCATTTT. Amino acids: CASSREPNSNQPQHF.

This clone was seen more than once but under ten times. Other DNA sequences in this specimen translate into the identical CDR3. The chain is built from TRBV10-3 and TRBJ1-1, with 8 bases lining up with TRBD1. Losses at the gene ends were 6 bases for V and 0 bases for J; bases not matched to a gene: 0. The CDR3 runs 13 residues. The germline gives CDR1 ENHRY, CDR2 SYGVKD. This chain's CDR3 is CAIRDRVNTEAFF. The CDR3 DNA sequence: TGTGCCATCAGGGACAGGGTGAACACTGAAGCTTTCTTT.

As regards this clone: The same CDR3 can be traced to other DNA sequences in this sample. The chain joins TRBV25-1 to TRBJ2-3, with D hard to call. V was cut by 4 bases and J by 0 bases, with 2 bases left in between. The CDR3 has 12 residues. Germline V gene sequence: CDR1 MGHDK, CDR2 SYGVNS. The CDR3 spells CASSVSTDTQYF. For the CDR3, the DNA is TGTGCCAGCAGTGTCAGCACAGATACGCAGTATTTT.

The chain couples TRBV14 to TRBJ2-1; TRBD2 matches 9 bases. Germline V gives CDR1 SGHDN, CDR2 FVKESK. The CDR3 totals 14 residues. The V and J ends lost 8 bases and 9 bases, in that order; junction bases with no gene match: 11. The CDR3 loop is CASRRTAGGSEQFF. CDR3 in DNA: TGTGCCAGCCGCCGAACGGCGGGAGGGAGTGAGCAGTTCTTC.